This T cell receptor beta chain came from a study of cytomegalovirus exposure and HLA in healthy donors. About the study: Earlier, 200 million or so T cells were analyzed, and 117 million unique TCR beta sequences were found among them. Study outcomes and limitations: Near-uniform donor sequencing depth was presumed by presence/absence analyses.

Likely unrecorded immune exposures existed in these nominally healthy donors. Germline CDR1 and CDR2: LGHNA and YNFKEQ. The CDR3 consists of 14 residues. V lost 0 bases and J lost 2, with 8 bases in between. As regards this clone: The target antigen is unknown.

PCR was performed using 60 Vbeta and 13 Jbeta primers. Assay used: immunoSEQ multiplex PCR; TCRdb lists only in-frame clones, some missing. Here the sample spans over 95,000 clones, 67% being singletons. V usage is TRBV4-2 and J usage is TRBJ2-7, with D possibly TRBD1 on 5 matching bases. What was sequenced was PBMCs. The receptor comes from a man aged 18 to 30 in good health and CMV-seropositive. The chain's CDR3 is CASSQDSGTYEQYF. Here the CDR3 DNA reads TGTGCCAGCAGCCAAGATTCAGGGACCTACGAGCAGTACTTC.